This T cell receptor (beta chain) is drawn from a study of blood T cell repertoires in COVID-19. As for the study in general: Sample material is recorded as cDNA or gDNA derived from T cells, B-cell-depleted T cells, or PBMCs.

Trimming took off 4 bases at V and 2 bases at J, with 11 bases between the two ends. This CDR3 contains 14 residues. Germline CDR1 and CDR2: KGHSH and LQKENI. Data came from immunoSEQ multiplex PCR; TCRdb stores just in-frame clones and leaves some out. Among some 130,000 clones listed, about nine tenths were seen once. The chain links TRBV18 to TRBJ2-5; D might be TRBD2 (5 bases). Sequenced material: peripheral blood. This TCR was sampled from a man aged 45-65 years with active COVID-19. The CDR3, as DNA: TGTGCCAGCTCACTCCGAGGGCGTCAAGAGACCCAGTACTTC. This gives the protein CASSLRGRQETQYF.